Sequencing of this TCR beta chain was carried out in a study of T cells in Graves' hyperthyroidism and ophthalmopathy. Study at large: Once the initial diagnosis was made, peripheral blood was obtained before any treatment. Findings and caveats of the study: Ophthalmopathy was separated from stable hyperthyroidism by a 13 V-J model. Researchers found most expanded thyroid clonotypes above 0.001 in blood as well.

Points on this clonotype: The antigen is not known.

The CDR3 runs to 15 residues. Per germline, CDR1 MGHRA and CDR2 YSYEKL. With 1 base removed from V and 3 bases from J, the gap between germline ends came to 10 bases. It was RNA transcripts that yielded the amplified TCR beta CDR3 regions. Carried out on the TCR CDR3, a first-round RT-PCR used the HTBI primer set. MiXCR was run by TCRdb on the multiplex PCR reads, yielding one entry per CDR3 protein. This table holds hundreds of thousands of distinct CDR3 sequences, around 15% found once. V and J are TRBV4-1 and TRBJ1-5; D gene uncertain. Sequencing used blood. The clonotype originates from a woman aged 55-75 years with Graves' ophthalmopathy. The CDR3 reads CASSQVGGNNQPQHF. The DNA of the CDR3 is TGCGCCAGCAGCCAAGTCGGTGGGAACAATCAGCCCCAGCATTTT.